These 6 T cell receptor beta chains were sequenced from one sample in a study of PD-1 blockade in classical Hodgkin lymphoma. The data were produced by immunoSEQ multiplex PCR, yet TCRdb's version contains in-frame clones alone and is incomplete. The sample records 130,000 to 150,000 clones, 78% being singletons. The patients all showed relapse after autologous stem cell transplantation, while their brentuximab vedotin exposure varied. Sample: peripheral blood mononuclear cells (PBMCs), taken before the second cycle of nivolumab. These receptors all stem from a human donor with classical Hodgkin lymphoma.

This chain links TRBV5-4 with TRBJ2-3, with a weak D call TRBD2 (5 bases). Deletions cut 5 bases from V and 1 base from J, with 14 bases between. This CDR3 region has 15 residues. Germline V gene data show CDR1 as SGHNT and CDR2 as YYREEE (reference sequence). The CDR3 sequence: CASSSRGRGTDTQYF. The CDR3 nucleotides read TGTGCCAGCAGTTCACGGGGTCGGGGCACAGATACGCAGTATTTT.

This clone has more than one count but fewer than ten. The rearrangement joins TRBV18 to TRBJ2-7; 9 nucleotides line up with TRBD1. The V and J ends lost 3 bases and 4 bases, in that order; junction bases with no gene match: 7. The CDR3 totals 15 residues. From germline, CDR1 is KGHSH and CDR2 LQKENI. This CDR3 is CASSPRGQGRYEQYF. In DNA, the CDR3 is TGTGCCAGCTCACCTCGCGGACAGGGGAGGTACGAGCAGTACTTC. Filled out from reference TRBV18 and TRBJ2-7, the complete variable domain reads NAGVMQNPRHLVRRRGQEARLRCSPMKGHSHVYWYRQLPEEGLKFMVYLQKENIIDESGMPKERFSAEFPKEGPSILRIQQVVRGDSAAYFCASSPRGQGRYEQYFGPGTRLTVT.

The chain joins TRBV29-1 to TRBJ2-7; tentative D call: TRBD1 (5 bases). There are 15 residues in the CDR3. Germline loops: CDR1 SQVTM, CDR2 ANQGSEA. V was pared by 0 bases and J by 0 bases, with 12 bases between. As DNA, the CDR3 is TGCAGCGTTGAAGATAGACGACAGACCTCCTACGAGCAGTACTTC. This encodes CSVEDRRQTSYEQYF.

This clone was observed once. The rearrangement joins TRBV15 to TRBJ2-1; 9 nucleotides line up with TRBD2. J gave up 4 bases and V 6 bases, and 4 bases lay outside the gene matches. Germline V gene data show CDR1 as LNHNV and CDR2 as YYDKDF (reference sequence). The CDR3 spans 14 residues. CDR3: CATRVAGGYNEQFF. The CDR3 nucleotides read TGTGCCACCAGGGTTGCGGGAGGGTACAATGAGCAGTTCTTC.

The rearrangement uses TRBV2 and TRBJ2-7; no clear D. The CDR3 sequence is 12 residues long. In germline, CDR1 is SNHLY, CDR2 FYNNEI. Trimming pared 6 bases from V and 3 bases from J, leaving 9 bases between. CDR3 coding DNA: TGTGCCAGCAGGCCGGACGGCTACGAGCAGTACTTC. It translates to CASRPDGYEQYF.

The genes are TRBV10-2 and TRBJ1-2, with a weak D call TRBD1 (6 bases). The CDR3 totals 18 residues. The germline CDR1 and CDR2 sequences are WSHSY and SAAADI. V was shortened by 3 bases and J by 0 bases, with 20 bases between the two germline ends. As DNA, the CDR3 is TGCGCCAGCAGTGACCTCCGGGGGCTCTCCTACTCTAACTATGGCTACACCTTC. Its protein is CASSDLRGLSYSNYGYTF.